Sequencing of this T cell receptor (beta chain) was carried out in a study of cytomegalovirus exposure and HLA in healthy donors. Turning to the study itself: The roughly 670 first-cohort repertoires shared a platform with the 130 or so validation repertoires, as reported in a later analysis. Notes on the study in general: According to the study, 180 or so TCR beta chains were cytomegalovirus-associated. Rarity held for most TCR sequences, but there were some public TCRs that occurred in many donors.

Trimming took 4 bases from V and 8 from J; bases not matched to a gene: 5. CDR3 length: 13 amino acids. The germline V gene encodes CDR1 SGDLS and CDR2 YYNGEE. To note about this clone: What it recognizes is unknown.

Assay used: immunoSEQ multiplex PCR; TCRdb lists only in-frame clones, some missing. Of fewer than 350,000 clones in the sample, 85% to 90% were seen once. The rearrangement joins TRBV9 to TRBJ1-4; 7 bases match TRBD1. Sequenced material: PBMCs. The TCR sequence derives from a woman aged 18-29 years in good health and CMV-seronegative. The CDR3 protein is CASSRGTVEKLFF. The CDR3 DNA reads TGTGCCAGCAGCCGAGGGACAGTGGAAAAACTGTTTTTT.